The next 7 T cell receptor beta chains were all read from a single sample in a study of OX40 agonist ivuxolimab in advanced cancers. Generated by immunoSEQ multiplex PCR, the TCRdb table keeps only in-frame clones and is missing some. The sample yields tens of thousands of clones, about 85% seen once. The starting material was CD4+ or CD8+ T cells sorted from blood, obtained in a trial of the OX40 agonist ivuxolimab. The receptors stem from an adult with an advanced solid tumor such as melanoma, head and neck, liver or kidney cancer.

This clone showed up just once. The rearrangement links TRBV19 to TRBJ2-1, with D hard to call. V dropped 7 bases and J dropped 3 bases, with 19 bases sitting between them. Germline CDR1 LNHDA, CDR2 SQIVND (reference sequence). The CDR3 totals 16 residues. The CDR3: CASTTPFGVNYNEQFF. The CDR3 nucleotides are TGTGCCAGTACCACGCCATTTGGGGTTAACTACAATGAGCAGTTCTTC.

This clone was seen a few times. The V gene is TRBV6-5, the J gene TRBJ2-5, with TRBD2 as a possible D gene (5 bases). Trimming took 0 bases from V and 1 from J, leaving 12 bases between them. CDR3 length equals 16 residues. Germline CDR1 is MNHEY and CDR2 is SVGAGI. DNA for the CDR3: TGTGCCAGCAGTTACTCCGCGGGCGCACCCCAAGAGACCCAGTACTTC. Encoded protein: CASSYSAGAPQETQYF.

The gene calls are TRBV6-1 and TRBJ1-2; TRBD1 aligns across 9 bases. This CDR3 spans 15 amino acids. Germline trimming cut 8 bases from V and 4 bases from J; bases unmatched to any gene: 11. CDR1 is MNHNS, CDR2 SASEGT, per germline. The CDR3 here is CASYYTGGLSYGYTF. CDR3 DNA sequence: TGTGCCAGCTACTACACAGGGGGCCTGTCCTATGGCTACACCTTC.

The chain employs TRBV27 and TRBJ1-2, with a possible D match to TRBD1 (5 bases). The CDR3 is made up of 16 amino acids. V lost 4 bases and J 8 bases, leaving 23 bases between the germline ends. The germline V gene encodes CDR1 MNHEY and CDR2 SMNVEV (reference sequence). The DNA for the CDR3 is TGTGCCAGCAGTTACATTTGGGACCCTTGGTTAAGAGGCTACACCTTC. Residues: CASSYIWDPWLRGYTF.

The chain has TRBV5-1 and TRBJ2-7, with a possible D match to TRBD1 (7 bases). Germline lookup yields CDR1 SGHRS and CDR2 YFSETQ. The CDR3 is made up of 17 amino acids. Deletions cut 0 bases from V and 4 bases from J, with 20 bases between. The CDR3 sequence: CASSLAWDSWRGYEQYF. In nucleotides, the CDR3 is TGCGCCAGCAGCTTGGCCTGGGACAGCTGGCGGGGATACGAGCAGTACTTC.

The CDR3 sequence is CASSRLGGTEAFF. As DNA, the CDR3 is TGTGCCAGCAGTCGACTAGGGGGGACTGAAGCTTTCTTT. V usage is TRBV2 and J usage is TRBJ1-1; D may be TRBD1 (6 bases). CDR3 size: 13 residues. Germline V gene sequence: CDR1 SNHLY, CDR2 FYNNEI. V lost 5 bases and J 5 bases, leaving 12 bases between the germline ends.

The CDR3 protein is CASSVDKDSLYNSPLHF. The CDR3 coding sequence is TGTGCCAGCAGCGTAGATAAGGACAGCCTCTATAATTCACCCCTCCACTTT. The gene calls are TRBV9 and TRBJ1-6; a possible D gene is TRBD1 (6 bases). The CDR3 has 17 residues. V lost 0 bases and J 3 bases, leaving 13 bases between the germline ends. From germline, CDR1 is SGDLS and CDR2 YYNGEE.